The 11 T cell receptor beta chains in this list originate from one sample, sequenced in a study of T cell responses to AZD1222 COVID-19 vaccine. The repertoire was sequenced with immunoSEQ multiplex PCR; TCRdb's copy has only in-frame clones and lacks some. The sample lists 90,000 to 120,000 clones; roughly nine tenths were seen once. The source was peripheral blood, collected on day 0 of MenACWY control vaccination. These TCRs come from an adult in good health.

The J gene is TRBJ2-5, the V gene TRBV3-1 (or the pseudogene TRBV3-2); no clear D. Trimming removed 2 bases at V and 7 bases at J, with 8 bases between. Looked up from germline, CDR1 is LGHDT and CDR2 is YNNKEL (reference sequence). The CDR3 contains 12 residues. The CDR3 DNA reads as TGTGCCAGCAGCCAACGAGGCTTGACCCAGTACTTC. Its translation: CASSQRGLTQYF.

Written as DNA, the CDR3 is TGTGCCAGCAGTTACTCGACAGGGATATATAATTCACCCCTCCACTTT. Its translation: CASSYSTGIYNSPLHF. V is TRBV6-5 and J is TRBJ1-6, with 7 nucleotides matching TRBD1. Trimming at V came to 0 bases and at J to 4 bases, leaving 3 bases not matched to a gene. In germline, CDR1 is MNHEY, CDR2 SVGAGI. This CDR3 is 16 amino acids long.

The chain combines TRBV28 with TRBJ2-7; perhaps TRBD2 as D (5 bases). The CDR3 has 11 amino acids. Trimming shortened V by 8 bases and J by 1 base, and 6 bases separated the two germline ends. Germline V gives CDR1 MDHEN, CDR2 SYDVKM. CDR3 protein: CASGSSYEQYF. In DNA form, the CDR3 reads TGTGCCAGCGGGAGTTCCTACGAGCAGTACTTC.

The chain couples TRBV5-6 to TRBJ2-4; possibly TRBD2 for D (7 bases). The CDR3 loop spans 16 amino acids. The germline V gene encodes CDR1 SGHDT and CDR2 YYEEEE. Trimming took off 7 bases at V and 3 bases at J, with 20 bases between the two ends. For the CDR3, the DNA is TGTGCCAGCTTTCCTCAAGGGGGGGCAAGCAAAAACATTCAGTACTTC. It yields the protein CASFPQGGASKNIQYF.

Here the CDR3 reads CASSLGQTRVNYGYTF. The CDR3 DNA reads TGTGCCAGCAGCTTAGGGCAGACTCGTGTAAACTATGGCTACACCTTC. The chain has TRBV11-2 and TRBJ1-2; D is ambiguous. Deletions cut 1 base from V and 2 bases from J, with 14 bases between. The length of the CDR3 is 16 residues. The V gene's germline CDR1 is SGHAT and CDR2 FQNNGV.

V and J are TRBV2 and TRBJ1-5; D not resolved. Germline V gene data show CDR1 as SNHLY and CDR2 as FYNNEI. Trimming pared 3 bases from V and 5 bases from J, leaving 8 bases between. The CDR3 totals 13 residues. The CDR3 DNA is TGTGCCAGCAGTGATGGGCGGGATCAGCCCCAGCATTTT. Its translation: CASSDGRDQPQHF.

The CDR3 region is CASSYSSWGTYEQYF. CDR3 DNA: TGTGCCAGCAGTTACTCCTCGTGGGGTACCTACGAGCAGTACTTC. V and J are TRBV6-5 and TRBJ2-7; D ambiguous. CDR3 size: 15 residues. The germline V gene has CDR1 MNHEY and CDR2 SVGAGI. V lost 0 bases and J lost 2, with 11 bases in between.

V gene TRBV4-1 combines with J gene TRBJ2-5; 11 positions match TRBD2. V lost 1 base, J lost 5 bases, and 3 bases stayed unmatched. The CDR3 spans 15 residues. Germline-derived CDR1 and CDR2 are MGHRA and YSYEKL. The CDR3 bases are TGCGCCAGCAGCCAAGTAGCGGGGGGGCCGGAGACCCAGTACTTC. Its translation is CASSQVAGGPETQYF.

The rearrangement links TRBV18 to TRBJ1-1, with a weak D call TRBD1 (5 bases). The CDR3 is 16 amino acids. V lost 2 bases and J 5 bases, leaving 18 bases between the germline ends. Germline V gene data show CDR1 as KGHSH and CDR2 as LQKENI. The CDR3 region is CASSPNSVQGGTEAFF. The CDR3, as DNA: TGTGCCAGCTCACCAAATTCGGTCCAGGGTGGGACTGAAGCTTTCTTT.

V and J are TRBV9 and TRBJ2-2; D is possibly TRBD1 or TRBD2 (6 bases each). Germline V CDR1 and CDR2: SGDLS, YYNGEE. V gave up 4 bases and J gave up 5 bases, with 15 bases separating them. The CDR3 spans 15 residues. The CDR3 DNA is TGTGCCAGCAGCCAACACAGGGCGGGAACCGGGGAGCTGTTTTTT. Encoded protein: CASSQHRAGTGELFF.

The V and J genes are TRBV4-1 and TRBJ2-1; 9 bases map to TRBD2. There are 14 residues in the CDR3. The V segment lost 0 bases and the J segment 12 bases; nucleotides outside the gene matches: 6. In germline, CDR1 is MGHRA, CDR2 YSYEKL. The chain's CDR3 is CASSQELAGPRQFF. As DNA, the CDR3 is TGCGCCAGCAGCCAAGAGCTAGCGGGGCCTCGGCAGTTCTTC.